This T cell receptor beta chain was captured in a study of OX40 agonist ivuxolimab in advanced cancers. Data came from immunoSEQ multiplex PCR; TCRdb stores just in-frame clones and leaves some out. Altogether about 100,000 clones are present, about nine tenths being singletons, with the ten largest covering 5.5%. V was cut by 4 bases and J by 6 bases, with 15 bases left in between. The CDR3 is 14 amino acids. CDR1 is LGHNA, CDR2 YSLEER, per germline. The chain joins TRBV4-3 to TRBJ1-1; a possible D gene is TRBD1 (5 bases). Sequencing was performed on CD4+ or CD8+ T cells sorted from blood, taken in a trial of the OX40 agonist ivuxolimab. This clonotype was sampled from an adult with an advanced solid tumor such as melanoma, head and neck, liver or kidney cancer. CDR3 DNA: TGCGCCAGCAGCCTCCCCGGGGGTGGGGCTGAAGCTTTCTTT. It codes for CASSLPGGGAEAFF.